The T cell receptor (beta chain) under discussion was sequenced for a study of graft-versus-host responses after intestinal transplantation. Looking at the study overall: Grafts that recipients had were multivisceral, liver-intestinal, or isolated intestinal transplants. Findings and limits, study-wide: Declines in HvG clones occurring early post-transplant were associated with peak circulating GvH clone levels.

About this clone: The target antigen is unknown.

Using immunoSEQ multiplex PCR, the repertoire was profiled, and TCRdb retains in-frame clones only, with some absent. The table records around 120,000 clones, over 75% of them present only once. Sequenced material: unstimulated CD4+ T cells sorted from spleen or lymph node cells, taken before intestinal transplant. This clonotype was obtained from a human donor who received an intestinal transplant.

CDR3 in amino acids: CASSFQENTEAFF. For the CDR3, the DNA is TGTGCCAGCAGCTTCCAGGAGAACACTGAAGCTTTCTTT. The chain uses TRBV7-2 and TRBJ1-1; D gene ambiguous. V lost 3 bases, J lost 1 base, and 6 bases lay in between. Per germline, CDR1 SGHTA and CDR2 FQGNSA. CDR3 length: 13 amino acids.